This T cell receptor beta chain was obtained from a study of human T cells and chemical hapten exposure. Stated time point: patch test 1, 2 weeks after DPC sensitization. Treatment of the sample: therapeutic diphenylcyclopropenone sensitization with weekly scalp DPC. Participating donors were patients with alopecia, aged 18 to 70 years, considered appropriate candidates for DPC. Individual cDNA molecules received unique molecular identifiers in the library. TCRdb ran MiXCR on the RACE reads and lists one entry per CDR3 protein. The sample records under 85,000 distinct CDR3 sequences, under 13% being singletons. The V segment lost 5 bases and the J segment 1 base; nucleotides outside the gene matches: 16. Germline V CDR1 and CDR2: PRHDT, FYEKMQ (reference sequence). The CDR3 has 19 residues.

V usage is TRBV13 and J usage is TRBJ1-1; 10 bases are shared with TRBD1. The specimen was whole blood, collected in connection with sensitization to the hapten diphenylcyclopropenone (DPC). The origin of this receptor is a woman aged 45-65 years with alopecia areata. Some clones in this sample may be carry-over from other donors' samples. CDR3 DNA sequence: TGTGCCAGCAGCCCCCTTACGGGACAGGGGTTTTTCCGGAACACTGAAGCTTTCTTT. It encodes CASSPLTGQGFFRNTEAFF.